Below are 27 T cell receptor beta chains sequenced from a single sample in a study of CD8 T cells in Susac syndrome. Random hexamers were used to reverse transcribe the RNA input (roughly 0.5 to 1 ug). TCRdb reprocessed the immunoSEQ multiplex PCR reads with MiXCR, giving one entry per CDR3 protein. The data contain around 100,000 distinct CDR3 sequences, nearly 97% of them singletons. The sequenced sample was CD8+ T cells from PBMCs. The receptor set was obtained from a human donor with Susac syndrome.

The rearrangement joins TRBV12-3 or TRBV12-4 to TRBJ2-1; D uncertain. Deletions cut 8 bases from V and 8 bases from J, with 16 bases between. The CDR3 sequence is 13 residues long. This CDR3 is CASAQNRWHEQFF. The CDR3 DNA follows: TGTGCCAGCGCTCAAAATCGTTGGCATGAGCAGTTCTTC.

This clonotype was counted once. This chain links TRBV29-1 with TRBJ2-5; 7 nucleotides align to TRBD1. This CDR3 is 12 amino acids long. The J segment lost 4 bases and the V segment lost 7 bases, leaving 6 bases of the junction unmatched. Germline V gene sequence: CDR1 SQVTM, CDR2 ANQGSEA. The chain's CDR3 is CSERQGGETQYF. For the CDR3, the DNA is TGCAGCGAACGACAGGGCGGAGAGACCCAGTACTTC.

V and J are TRBV9 and TRBJ2-1; 10 bases are a match to TRBD2. The CDR3 is 13 residues long. Germline V gives CDR1 SGDLS, CDR2 YYNGEE. V shed 9 bases and J 5 bases; nucleotides not matched to a gene: 5. CDR3 nucleotide sequence: TGTGCCACCTCTAGCGGGGGAGACAATGAGCAGTTCTTC. Translation gives CATSSGGDNEQFF.

V usage is TRBV29-1 and J usage is TRBJ1-1; the D is unclear. This CDR3 region has 11 residues. The V and J ends lost 7 bases and 0 bases respectively, with 6 bases between them. Germline V lookup: CDR1 SQVTM, CDR2 ANQGSEA. The CDR3 DNA is TGCAGCGCCCAAATGAACACTGAAGCTTTCTTT. The encoded protein is CSAQMNTEAFF.

The chain uses TRBV2 and TRBJ1-2, with D possibly being TRBD1 (5 bases). The CDR3 consists of 14 residues. Trimming removed 3 bases at V and 6 bases at J, with 14 bases between. The V gene's germline CDR1 is SNHLY and CDR2 FYNNEI. This chain's CDR3 is CASSDPLEQDGYTF. The CDR3 DNA reads as TGTGCCAGCAGTGATCCCCTTGAACAGGATGGCTACACCTTC. Full variable domain (missing parts from reference TRBV2 and TRBJ1-2): EPEVTQTPSHQVTQMGQEVILRCVPISNHLYFYWYRQILGQKVEFLVSFYNNEISEKSEIFDDQFSVERPDGSNFTLKIRSTKLEDSAMYFCASSDPLEQDGYTFGSGTRLTVV.

V is TRBV5-1 and J is TRBJ2-3, with 8 bases lining up with TRBD1. With 0 bases clipped from V and 6 bases from J, the junction kept 6 bases outside the gene matches. The CDR3 length is 15 residues. The germline V gene has CDR1 SGHRS and CDR2 YFSETQ. The CDR3 region has the DNA TGCGCCAGCAGCTTGGGGCCGGACAGGGCGGATACGCAGTATTTT. It specifies CASSLGPDRADTQYF.

This chain uses TRBV5-1 with TRBJ2-4, with D possibly TRBD1 on 6 matching bases. The CDR3 is 12 residues long. The germline V gene has CDR1 SGHRS and CDR2 YFSETQ. Trimming removed 5 bases at V and 6 bases at J, with 9 bases between. CDR3 sequence: CASSSDRNIQYF. The DNA of the CDR3 is TGCGCCAGCAGTTCGGACAGAAACATTCAGTACTTC.

V and J are TRBV29-1 and TRBJ1-1; TRBD1 might be the D (5 bases). Germline assignment: CDR1 SQVTM and CDR2 ANQGSEA. Trimming took off 6 bases at V and 6 bases at J, with 17 bases between the two ends. The CDR3 extends over 13 amino acids. The CDR3 DNA sequence: TGCAGCGTAGAGGGACTTTACAGCGCTGAAGCTTTCTTT. As protein: CSVEGLYSAEAFF.

V usage is TRBV12-3 or TRBV12-4 and J usage is TRBJ1-4; a possible D gene is TRBD1 (6 bases). The V end was cut by 3 bases, the J end by 12 bases, with 11 bases between. CDR3 length: 12 residues. The CDR3: CASSLAGAELFF. CDR3 nucleotides: TGTGCCAGCAGTTTGGCAGGGGCAGAACTGTTTTTT.

This sequence joins TRBV24-1 and TRBJ2-5; no clear D gene. The CDR3 spans 13 residues. Trimming left V 5 bases short and J 2 bases short, with 8 bases between. The germline gives CDR1 KGHDR, CDR2 SFDVKD. The CDR3 loop is CATSGRIQETQYF. Written as DNA, the CDR3 is TGTGCCACCAGTGGGCGGATACAAGAGACCCAGTACTTC.

The rearrangement links TRBV7-9 to TRBJ1-5, with D maybe TRBD1 (5 bases). The germline V gene has CDR1 SEHNR and CDR2 FQNEAQ (reference sequence). V was clipped by 5 bases and J by 9 bases, with 17 bases between them. This CDR3 is built from 14 residues. DNA of the CDR3: TGTGCCAGCAGCACCTCCATTCCAGGGTTGCCCCAGCATTTT. As protein: CASSTSIPGLPQHF.

This chain uses TRBV5-1 with TRBJ1-2; TRBD1 might be the D (5 bases). V dropped 3 bases and J dropped 5 bases, with 14 bases sitting between them. The CDR3 has 14 amino acids. Germline lookup yields CDR1 SGHRS and CDR2 YFSETQ. The CDR3 nucleotides read TGCGCCAGCAGCTCTGGGGACGGGCAGTATGGCTACACCTTC. This encodes CASSSGDGQYGYTF.

DNA for the CDR3: TGTGCCAGCTCACCCGGAGGGGGGGAGCAGTTCTTC. This codes for CASSPGGGEQFF. This chain uses TRBV18 with TRBJ2-1; the D call may be TRBD1 or TRBD2 (6 bases each). The CDR3 spans 12 residues. The germline V gene has CDR1 KGHSH and CDR2 LQKENI. Trimming removed 3 bases at V and 10 bases at J, with 10 bases between.

This clonotype was detected once. The chain recombines TRBV3-1 with TRBJ2-3; 8 bases map to TRBD1. CDR1 is LGHDT, CDR2 YNNKEL, per germline (reference sequence). This CDR3 contains 12 residues. Losses at the gene ends were 6 bases for V and 5 bases for J; bases not matched to a gene: 1. The CDR3 loop reads CASRGTGDTQYF. CDR3 nucleotides: TGTGCCAGCAGGGGGACAGGAGATACGCAGTATTTT.

V is TRBV14 and J is TRBJ2-5; D remains ambiguous. Germline V gene sequence: CDR1 SGHDN, CDR2 FVKESK. V lost 0 bases, J lost 5 bases, and 10 bases lay in between. The CDR3 has 14 amino acids. DNA for the CDR3: TGTGCCAGCAGCCAAGATTGGGTAGGGGAGACCCAGTACTTC. The encoded protein is CASSQDWVGETQYF.

The V gene is TRBV7-9, the J gene TRBJ2-6, with 7 bases matching TRBD2. Germline-derived CDR1 and CDR2 are SEHNR and FQNEAQ (reference sequence). The CDR3 covers 17 residues. Trimming removed 1 base from V and 2 bases from J; junction bases left unmatched: 5. As DNA, the CDR3 is TGTGCCAGCAGCTTAGGTTGGGGGAGGGCTGGGGCCAACGTCCTGACTTTC. It translates to CASSLGWGRAGANVLTF.

The chain joins TRBV27 to TRBJ1-4; D remains unclear. V gave up 5 bases and J gave up 4 bases, with 5 bases separating them. The CDR3 is made up of 12 amino acids. Per the germline V gene, CDR1 is MNHEY and CDR2 is SMNVEV (reference sequence). The DNA of the CDR3 is TGTGCCAGCAGTCCTAATAATGAAAAACTGTTTTTT. Translation: CASSPNNEKLFF.

This chain links TRBV12-3 or TRBV12-4 with TRBJ1-1; D gene uncertain. The CDR3 spans 13 residues. The V end lost 3 bases, the J end lost 5 bases, and 10 bases lay between the germline ends. The CDR3 DNA is TGTGCCAGCAGTTTCCGGTCCGGGACTGAAGCTTTCTTT. The encoded protein is CASSFRSGTEAFF.

This chain uses TRBV15 with TRBJ2-7; a possible D gene is TRBD2 (5 bases). V was pared by 1 base and J by 3 bases, with 7 bases between. Germline V gene sequence: CDR1 LNHNV, CDR2 YYDKDF (reference sequence). The CDR3 runs 13 residues. CDR3 in amino acids: CATSRGENYEQYF. CDR3 coding DNA: TGTGCCACCAGCAGAGGGGAGAACTACGAGCAGTACTTC.

The rearrangement links TRBV7-8 to TRBJ1-6; D not certain. V was shortened by 1 base and J by 8 bases, with 9 bases between the two germline ends. Germline lookup yields CDR1 SGHVS and CDR2 FQNEAQ. The CDR3 runs to 14 residues. The CDR3 DNA sequence: TGTGCCAGCAGCTTAGAGGCATTTGATTCACCCCTCCACTTT. This translates into CASSLEAFDSPLHF.

The rearrangement joins TRBV4-1 to TRBJ1-1; no firm D call. V gave up 0 bases and J gave up 0 bases, with 8 bases separating them. Germline V gene sequence: CDR1 MGHRA, CDR2 YSYEKL. The CDR3 runs to 15 residues. As DNA, the CDR3 is TGCGCCAGCAGCCAAGATGAGAGGATGAACACTGAAGCTTTCTTT. The encoded protein is CASSQDERMNTEAFF.

V usage is TRBV29-1 and J usage is TRBJ1-2, with D tentatively TRBD1 (6 bases). CDR3 length: 13 amino acids. Between the trimmed V and J ends, which lost 3 bases and 5 bases, there was a span of 13 bases. Germline V lookup: CDR1 SQVTM, CDR2 ANQGSEA. The CDR3 region is CSVDKSGQYGYTF. CDR3 bases: TGCAGCGTTGATAAGTCCGGACAGTATGGCTACACCTTC.

This chain connects TRBV24-1 to TRBJ2-3, with TRBD2 as a possible D gene (5 bases). Germline V CDR1 and CDR2: KGHDR, SFDVKD. The CDR3 totals 16 residues. The V gene lost 0 bases and the J gene lost 3 bases, with 12 bases spanning the gap. The DNA of the CDR3 is TGTGCCACCAGTGATTTGCAATATGGGAGTACAGATACGCAGTATTTT. Translated: CATSDLQYGSTDTQYF.

The chain links TRBV29-1 to TRBJ1-2, with D possibly matching TRBD1 (5 bases). The CDR3 extends over 12 amino acids. Looked up from germline, CDR1 is SQVTM and CDR2 is ANQGSEA. Trimming removed 3 bases at V and 2 bases at J, with 7 bases between. The CDR3 bases are TGCAGCGTTGATGCAGGGAACTATGGCTACACCTTC. As protein: CSVDAGNYGYTF.

The DNA of the CDR3 is TGTGCCAGCAGCGCCGGGCTTTATGGCTACACCTTC. It translates to CASSAGLYGYTF. This chain connects TRBV9 to TRBJ1-2, with no clear D. Trimming removed 3 bases at V and 5 bases at J, with 8 bases between. The CDR3 has 12 residues. The germline CDR1 and CDR2 sequences are SGDLS and YYNGEE.

The V gene is TRBV5-1, the J gene TRBJ1-1, with a possible D match to TRBD1 (5 bases). CDR1 is SGHRS, CDR2 YFSETQ, per germline. The CDR3 is 11 residues long. V was clipped by 7 bases and J by 8 bases, with 12 bases between them. CDR3 bases: TGCGCCAGCCGTCAGCAGGGAGAAGCTTTCTTT. Residues: CASRQQGEAFF.

The rearrangement uses TRBV4-1 and TRBJ1-1; 8 bases agree with TRBD1. Germline CDR1 and CDR2: MGHRA and YSYEKL. V dropped 2 bases and J dropped 6; count of bases not matched to a gene: 11. This CDR3 comprises 16 residues. CDR3 sequence reads: CASSQPRTGKGAEAFF. CDR3 in DNA: TGCGCCAGCAGCCAACCTCGGACAGGGAAAGGTGCTGAAGCTTTCTTT.